The 26 T cell receptor beta chains given below trace back to one sample, sequenced in a study of control samples from healthy donors and cancer patients. Only in-frame clones appear in the TCRdb table, and some are missing; sequencing was by immunoSEQ multiplex PCR. Of just under 60,000 clones listed, 92% are singletons. Sequencing was done on a sample of PBMCs. These receptors came from a man aged 40-49 years with colorectal cancer.

This chain connects TRBV30 to TRBJ2-7; no firm D call. V was clipped by 5 bases and J by 1 base, with 15 bases between them. The germline V gene encodes CDR1 GTSNPN and CDR2 SVGIG (reference sequence). The CDR3 has 14 residues. CDR3 sequence (DNA): TGTGCCTGGGCCCGGGTCCCTCGTTCCTACGAGCAGTACTTC. It translates to CAWARVPRSYEQYF.

V and J are TRBV24-1 and TRBJ2-3; D call uncertain. CDR3 length: 13 amino acids. The V and J ends lost 5 bases and 1 base respectively, with 6 bases between them. Germline CDR1 KGHDR, CDR2 SFDVKD. CDR3 bases: TGTGCCACCAGTGGGCCGGGCACAGATACGCAGTATTTT. Translated: CATSGPGTDTQYF.

The CDR3 here is CASSLQGANTEAFF. The CDR3 region has the DNA TGTGCCAGCAGCCTACAGGGGGCGAACACTGAAGCTTTCTTT. V usage is TRBV2 and J usage is TRBJ1-1, with 9 bases aligning to TRBD1. V trimming: 6 bases; J trimming: 1 base; junction bases outside the gene matches: 3. This CDR3 spans 14 amino acids. Germline assignment: CDR1 SNHLY and CDR2 FYNNEI. Drawing the rest from reference TRBV2 and TRBJ1-1, the complete variable domain is EPEVTQTPSHQVTQMGQEVILRCVPISNHLYFYWYRQILGQKVEFLVSFYNNEISEKSEIFDDQFSVERPDGSNFTLKIRSTKLEDSAMYFCASSLQGANTEAFFGQGTRLTVV.

This chain links TRBV10-2 with TRBJ1-1; no clear D. The CDR3 length is 12 residues. The V gene's germline CDR1 is WSHSY and CDR2 SAAADI. V shed 4 bases and J shed 6 bases, with 9 bases lying between them. Written as DNA, the CDR3 is TGCGCCAGCAGTGGACTGACGGCTGAAGCTTTCTTT. This translates into CASSGLTAEAFF.

Points on this clone: The sample carries other DNA sequences with the same CDR3. The CDR3 DNA is TGTGCCAGCAACGCGGGACTAGCGATTAACGCGAACACCGGGGAGCTGTTTTTT. It codes for CASNAGLAINANTGELFF. This rearrangement joins TRBV2 to TRBJ2-2, with 10 bases identical to TRBD2. The V gene end was trimmed by 7 bases and the J gene end by 0 bases; junction bases not matched to a gene: 11. The CDR3 length is 18 residues. Germline V gives CDR1 SNHLY, CDR2 FYNNEI.

V is TRBV13 and J is TRBJ1-2; D is ambiguous. V lost 5 bases and J lost 0, with 16 bases in between. The CDR3 length is 16 residues. Looked up from germline, CDR1 is PRHDT and CDR2 is FYEKMQ (reference sequence). In nucleotides, the CDR3 is TGTGCCAGCAGCCCCCTCGGAGGGAGAGCTAACTATGGCTACACCTTC. It codes for CASSPLGGRANYGYTF.

The chain recombines TRBV7-9 with TRBJ2-7; tentatively, D is TRBD1 (5 bases). The germline V and J ends were trimmed by 4 bases and 3 bases, with 25 bases remaining between them. CDR1 and CDR2 from the germline V gene are SEHNR and FQNEAQ (reference sequence). The CDR3 has 18 residues. In nucleotides, the CDR3 is TGTGCCAGCAGCTCGGACCCTGGCGGAGCAGGGTTTTACTACGAGCAGTACTTC. Translation gives CASSSDPGGAGFYYEQYF. The whole variable domain, remainder taken from reference TRBV7-9 and TRBJ2-7, is DTGVSQNPRHKITKRGQNVTFRCDPISEHNRLYWYRQTLGQGPEFLTYFQNEAQLEKSRLLSDRFSAERPKGSFSTLEIQRTEQGDSAMYLCASSSDPGGAGFYYEQYFGPGTRLTVT.

This sequence joins TRBV14 and TRBJ2-7; 9 nucleotides match TRBD1. This CDR3 region has 15 residues. Germline V lookup: CDR1 SGHDN, CDR2 FVKESK. Trimming cost V 4 bases and J 6 bases; bases outside gene matches: 10. The CDR3 spells CASSRWGTGPFEQYF. The CDR3 coding sequence is TGTGCCAGCAGCCGCTGGGGGACAGGGCCCTTCGAGCAGTACTTC.

The chain employs TRBV5-1 and TRBJ2-1; tentatively, D is TRBD1 (5 bases). The CDR3 is 16 residues long. V dropped 5 bases and J dropped 0 bases, with 15 bases sitting between them. The germline V gene has CDR1 SGHRS and CDR2 YFSETQ. The DNA of the CDR3 is TGCGCCAGCAGGCCTGGACAAGCGAGCTCCTACAATGAGCAGTTCTTC. Translation gives CASRPGQASSYNEQFF. Combining the CDR3 with reference TRBV5-1 and TRBJ2-1 gives the whole variable domain KAGVTQTPRYLIKTRGQQVTLSCSPISGHRSVSWYQQTPGQGLQFLFEYFSETQRNKGNFPGRFSGRQFSNSRSEMNVSTLELGDSALYLCASRPGQASSYNEQFFGPGTRLTVL.

V is TRBV4-2 and J is TRBJ1-1; D might be TRBD1 (5 bases). The CDR3 is 15 residues long. V shed 1 base and J shed 2 bases, with 11 bases lying between them. The germline CDR1 and CDR2 sequences are LGHNA and YNFKEQ. The CDR3 reads CASSQAAQGNTEAFF. The CDR3 DNA is TGTGCCAGCAGCCAAGCCGCGCAGGGAAACACTGAAGCTTTCTTT.

The V and J genes are TRBV30 and TRBJ2-1; maybe TRBD2 (7 bases). Germline assignment: CDR1 GTSNPN and CDR2 SVGIG (reference sequence). Trimming took 5 bases from V and 5 from J, leaving 16 bases between them. The length of the CDR3 is 14 residues. The CDR3 region is CAWSGGFSDNEQFF. The CDR3 DNA follows: TGTGCCTGGTCGGGGGGCTTTTCTGACAATGAGCAGTTCTTC.

This clone showed up just once. The genes are TRBV9 and TRBJ1-4; TRBD1 matches at 7 bases. With V trimmed by 3 bases and J by 5 bases, 13 bases remained unmatched. CDR3 length: 17 amino acids. Germline assignment: CDR1 SGDLS and CDR2 YYNGEE. CDR3 region: CASSAPKGGGNNEKLFF. In nucleotides, the CDR3 is TGTGCCAGCAGCGCTCCCAAAGGAGGGGGCAACAATGAAAAACTGTTTTTT.

V gene TRBV4-2 combines with J gene TRBJ2-1, with D possibly being TRBD2 (6 bases). Germline CDR1 is LGHNA and CDR2 is YNFKEQ. Trimming shortened V by 0 bases and J by 7 bases, and 16 bases separated the two germline ends. CDR3 size: 16 residues. For the CDR3, the DNA is TGTGCCAGCAGCCAAGATTATGGCGGGGTAGGGAATGAGCAGTTCTTC. Residues: CASSQDYGGVGNEQFF.

This sequence joins TRBV10-3 and TRBJ2-5; D perhaps matches TRBD1 (6 bases). Trimming stripped 6 bases from V and 2 bases from J, with 13 bases between. Germline V gives CDR1 ENHRY, CDR2 SYGVKD. The CDR3 length is 14 residues. Here the CDR3 reads CAIRQGVGQETQYF. The CDR3 DNA is TGTGCCATCAGACAGGGTGTAGGGCAAGAGACCCAGTACTTC.

The rearrangement uses TRBV3-1 (or the pseudogene TRBV3-2) and TRBJ2-5, with 9 bases aligning to TRBD2. CDR3 size: 15 residues. CDR1 LGHDT and CDR2 YNNKEL come from the germline V gene (reference sequence). J was trimmed by 3 bases and V by 4 bases; bases with no gene match: 6. DNA of the CDR3: TGTGCCAGCAGCCCTAGCGGGGACCGCAAAGAGACCCAGTACTTC. Amino acids: CASSPSGDRKETQYF.

V and J are TRBV24-1 and TRBJ2-7; D is perhaps TRBD1 (5 bases). The germline V gene encodes CDR1 KGHDR and CDR2 SFDVKD. V was clipped by 7 bases and J by 9 bases, with 21 bases between them. The CDR3 extends over 14 amino acids. Written as DNA, the CDR3 is TGTGCCACCAGGGGTGGAACCGAAGGGGCGGCGCAGTACTTC. It is translated as CATRGGTEGAAQYF.

The J gene is TRBJ2-5, the V gene TRBV6-2 or TRBV6-3; TRBD2 agrees at 9 bases. CDR1 is MNHEY, CDR2 SVGEGT, per germline. The CDR3 covers 15 residues. J lost 4 bases, V lost 3 bases, and 6 bases had no gene match. In DNA form, the CDR3 reads TGTGCCAGCAGTTATCTAGCGGGGTTCAGAGAGACCCAGTACTTC. This sequence encodes CASSYLAGFRETQYF.

This rearrangement joins TRBV5-8 to TRBJ1-1, with D possibly matching TRBD1 (5 bases). CDR1 is SGHTS and CDR2 is YDEGEE in the germline V gene. The CDR3 loop spans 16 amino acids. Trimming took 3 bases from V and 1 from J, leaving 16 bases between them. The CDR3 sequence is CASSWAIRVGNTEAFF. The DNA for the CDR3 is TGTGCCAGCAGCTGGGCGATCAGGGTAGGGAACACTGAAGCTTTCTTT. The entire variable domain, with the rest obtained from reference TRBV5-8 and TRBJ1-1, is as follows: EAGVTQSPTHLIKTRGQQATLRCSPISGHTSVYWYQQALGLGLQFLLWYDEGEERNRGNFPPRFSGRQFPNYSSELNVNALELEDSALYLCASSWAIRVGNTEAFFGQGTRLTVV.

The rearrangement uses TRBV29-1 and TRBJ1-2, with D perhaps matching TRBD1 (6 bases). The V gene's germline CDR1 is SQVTM and CDR2 ANQGSEA. V lost 6 bases and J 3 bases, leaving 11 bases between the germline ends. This CDR3 is 12 amino acids long. CDR3 sequence reads: CSVLGQYYGYTF. DNA of the CDR3: TGCAGCGTGTTAGGACAGTACTATGGCTACACCTTC.

The V gene is TRBV20-1, the J gene TRBJ2-7; no definite D call. Looked up from germline, CDR1 is DFQATT and CDR2 is SNEGSKA (reference sequence). The CDR3 has 14 residues. The V and J ends lost 3 bases and 2 bases respectively, with 14 bases between them. The CDR3 nucleotides are TGCAGTGCTAGTTGGGGAACTAATACCTACGAGCAGTACTTC. Residues: CSASWGTNTYEQYF.

V and J are TRBV6-1 and TRBJ1-1, with a weak D call TRBD1 (6 bases). V shed 2 bases and J shed 8 bases, with 12 bases lying between them. This CDR3 has 13 residues. Germline V gene sequence: CDR1 MNHNS, CDR2 SASEGT. The CDR3 loop reads CASSEWGAPEAFF. CDR3 DNA: TGTGCCAGCAGTGAATGGGGGGCTCCGGAAGCTTTCTTT.

J is TRBJ2-7 and V is TRBV2; 11 bases are shared with TRBD1. This CDR3 has 12 amino acids. The germline CDR1 and CDR2 sequences are SNHLY and FYNNEI. Germline trimming cut 6 bases from V and 13 bases from J; bases unmatched to any gene: 8. The chain's CDR3 is CASSAGQGASYF. CDR3 bases: TGTGCCAGCAGCGCCGGACAGGGGGCGTCCTACTTC.

The chain employs TRBV11-3 and TRBJ2-6; 9 bases line up with TRBD1. Germline V lookup: CDR1 SGHNT, CDR2 YENEEA. The CDR3 is made up of 18 amino acids. The J segment lost 0 bases and the V segment lost 5 bases, leaving 8 bases of the junction unmatched. DNA of the CDR3: TGTGCCAGCAGCGATCCCCGGACAGGGGCCTCTGGGGCCAACGTCCTGACTTTC. Its translation: CASSDPRTGASGANVLTF.

The CDR3 coding sequence is TGTGCCAGCAGTTATGAAAGGAGTGTAGCTGAAGCTTTCTTT. This translates into CASSYERSVAEAFF. The chain carries TRBV5-4 and TRBJ1-1; D call uncertain. The V gene lost 5 bases and the J gene lost 6 bases, with 17 bases spanning the gap. This CDR3 spans 14 amino acids. In germline, CDR1 is SGHNT, CDR2 YYREEE (reference sequence).

The V and J genes are TRBV6-1 and TRBJ1-6, with D unclear. The V gene lost 3 bases and the J gene lost 9 bases, with 12 bases spanning the gap. Germline V CDR1 and CDR2: MNHNS, SASEGT. The CDR3 runs 14 residues. Here the CDR3 DNA reads TGTGCCAGCAGTGATTTAGTCGGCCCTTCACCCCTCCACTTT. Translating gives CASSDLVGPSPLHF.

The V gene is TRBV5-6, the J gene TRBJ2-5, with D perhaps matching TRBD1 or TRBD2 (6 bases each). CDR1 and CDR2 from the germline V gene are SGHDT and YYEEEE. V was trimmed by 2 bases and J by 4 bases, leaving 18 bases between them. The CDR3 is made up of 16 amino acids. The CDR3 DNA sequence: TGTGCCAGCAGCTTTGGGAGAGAGGGGGGAATAGAGACCCAGTACTTC. It translates to CASSFGREGGIETQYF.